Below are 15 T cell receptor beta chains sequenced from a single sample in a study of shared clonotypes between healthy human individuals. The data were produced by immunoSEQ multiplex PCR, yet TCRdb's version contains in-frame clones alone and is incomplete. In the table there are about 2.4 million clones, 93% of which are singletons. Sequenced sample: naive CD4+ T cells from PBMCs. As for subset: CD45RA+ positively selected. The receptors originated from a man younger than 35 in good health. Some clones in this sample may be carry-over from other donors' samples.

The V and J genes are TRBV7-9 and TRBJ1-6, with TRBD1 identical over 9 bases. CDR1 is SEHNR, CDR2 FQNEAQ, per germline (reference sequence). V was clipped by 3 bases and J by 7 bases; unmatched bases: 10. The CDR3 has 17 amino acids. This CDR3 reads CASSLGAGTGMNSPLHF. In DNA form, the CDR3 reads TGTGCCAGCAGCTTGGGAGCCGGGACAGGGATGAATTCACCCCTCCACTTT.

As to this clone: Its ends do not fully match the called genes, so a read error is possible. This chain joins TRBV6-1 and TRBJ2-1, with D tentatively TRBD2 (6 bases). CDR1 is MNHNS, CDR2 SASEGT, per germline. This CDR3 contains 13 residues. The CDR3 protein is CASREGRDLTQFF. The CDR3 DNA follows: TGTGCCAGCAGGGAAGGGCGGGACTTGACGCAGTTCTTC.

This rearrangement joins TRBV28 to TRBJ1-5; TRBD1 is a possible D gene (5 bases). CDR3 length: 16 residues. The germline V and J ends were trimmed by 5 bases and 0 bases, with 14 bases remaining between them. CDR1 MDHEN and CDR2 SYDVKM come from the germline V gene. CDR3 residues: CASSPPGPSSNQPQHF. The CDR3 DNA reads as TGTGCCAGCAGTCCCCCGGGACCGTCTAGCAATCAGCCCCAGCATTTT.

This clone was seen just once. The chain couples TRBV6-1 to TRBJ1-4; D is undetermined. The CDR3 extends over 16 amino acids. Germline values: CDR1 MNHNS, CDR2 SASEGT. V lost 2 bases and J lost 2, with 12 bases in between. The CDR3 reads CASSELAVGTNEKLFF. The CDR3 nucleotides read TGTGCCAGCAGTGAACTGGCGGTTGGGACTAATGAAAAACTGTTTTTT.

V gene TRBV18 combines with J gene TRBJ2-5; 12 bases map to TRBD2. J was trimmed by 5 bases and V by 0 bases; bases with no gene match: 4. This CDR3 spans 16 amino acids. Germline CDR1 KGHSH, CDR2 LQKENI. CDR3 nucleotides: TGTGCCAGCTCACCACCGACTAGCGGGAGTGGGGAGACCCAGTACTTC. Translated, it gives CASSPPTSGSGETQYF.

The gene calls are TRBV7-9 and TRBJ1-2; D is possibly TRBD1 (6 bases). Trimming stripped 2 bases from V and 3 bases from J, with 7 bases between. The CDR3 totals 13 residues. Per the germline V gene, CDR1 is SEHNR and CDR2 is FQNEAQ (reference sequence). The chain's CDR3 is CASSLRTDYGYTF. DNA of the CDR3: TGTGCCAGCAGCTTAAGGACAGACTATGGCTACACCTTC.

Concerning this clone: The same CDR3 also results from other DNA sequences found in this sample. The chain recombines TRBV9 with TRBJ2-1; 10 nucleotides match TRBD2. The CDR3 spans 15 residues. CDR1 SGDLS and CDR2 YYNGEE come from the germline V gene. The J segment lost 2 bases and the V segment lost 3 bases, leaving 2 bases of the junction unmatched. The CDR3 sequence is CASSELAGTYNEQFF. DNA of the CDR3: TGTGCCAGCAGCGAACTAGCGGGGACCTACAATGAGCAGTTCTTC.

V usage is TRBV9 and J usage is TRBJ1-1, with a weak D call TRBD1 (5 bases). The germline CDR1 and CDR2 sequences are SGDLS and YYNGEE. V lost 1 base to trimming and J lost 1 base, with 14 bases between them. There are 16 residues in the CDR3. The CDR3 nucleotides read TGTGCCAGCAGCGTATTGTCGGGGCAGACGAACACTGAAGCTTTCTTT. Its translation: CASSVLSGQTNTEAFF.

The CDR3 coding sequence is TGCGCCAGCAGCTTGCCCTTAGGGGGGAACACTGAAGCTTTCTTT. Amino acid sequence: CASSLPLGGNTEAFF. The chain is built from TRBV5-1 and TRBJ1-1, with D tentatively TRBD1 (6 bases). The CDR3 consists of 15 residues. The germline V gene has CDR1 SGHRS and CDR2 YFSETQ. Deletions cut 1 base from V and 1 base from J, with 11 bases between.

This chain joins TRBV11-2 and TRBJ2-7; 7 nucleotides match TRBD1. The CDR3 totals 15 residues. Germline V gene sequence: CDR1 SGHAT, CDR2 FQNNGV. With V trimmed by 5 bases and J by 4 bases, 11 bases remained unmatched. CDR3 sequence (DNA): TGTGCCAGCAGCGCGTCGACAGGGTTTACTTACGAGCAGTACTTC. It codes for CASSASTGFTYEQYF.

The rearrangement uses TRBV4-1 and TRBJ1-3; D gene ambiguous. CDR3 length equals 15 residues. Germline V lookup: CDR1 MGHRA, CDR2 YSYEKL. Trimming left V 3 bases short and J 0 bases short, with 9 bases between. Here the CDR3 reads CASSQVPSSGNTIYF. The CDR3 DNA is TGCGCCAGCAGCCAGGTCCCGAGCTCTGGAAACACCATATATTTT.

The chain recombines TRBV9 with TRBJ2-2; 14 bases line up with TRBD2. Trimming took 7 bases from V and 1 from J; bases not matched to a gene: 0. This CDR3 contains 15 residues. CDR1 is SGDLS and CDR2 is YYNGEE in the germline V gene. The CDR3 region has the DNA TGTGCCAGCGGACTAGCGGGAGGGAACACCGGGGAGCTGTTTTTT. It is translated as CASGLAGGNTGELFF.

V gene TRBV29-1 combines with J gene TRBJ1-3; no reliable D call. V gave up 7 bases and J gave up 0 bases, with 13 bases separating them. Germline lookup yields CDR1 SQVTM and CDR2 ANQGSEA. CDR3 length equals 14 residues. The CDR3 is CSGIQASSGNTIYF. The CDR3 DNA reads TGCAGCGGCATCCAGGCGAGCTCTGGAAACACCATATATTTT.

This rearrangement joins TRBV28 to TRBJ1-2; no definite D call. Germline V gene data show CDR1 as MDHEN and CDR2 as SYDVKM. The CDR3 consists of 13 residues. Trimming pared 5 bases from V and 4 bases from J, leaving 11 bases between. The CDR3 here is CASSAISVYGYTF. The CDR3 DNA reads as TGTGCCAGCAGTGCAATTTCGGTCTATGGCTACACCTTC.

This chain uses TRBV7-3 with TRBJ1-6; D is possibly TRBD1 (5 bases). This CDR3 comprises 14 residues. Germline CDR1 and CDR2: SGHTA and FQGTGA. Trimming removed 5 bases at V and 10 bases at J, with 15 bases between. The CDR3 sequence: CASSPLGAGSPLHF. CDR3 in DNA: TGTGCCAGCAGCCCCCTAGGGGCAGGATCACCCCTCCACTTT.